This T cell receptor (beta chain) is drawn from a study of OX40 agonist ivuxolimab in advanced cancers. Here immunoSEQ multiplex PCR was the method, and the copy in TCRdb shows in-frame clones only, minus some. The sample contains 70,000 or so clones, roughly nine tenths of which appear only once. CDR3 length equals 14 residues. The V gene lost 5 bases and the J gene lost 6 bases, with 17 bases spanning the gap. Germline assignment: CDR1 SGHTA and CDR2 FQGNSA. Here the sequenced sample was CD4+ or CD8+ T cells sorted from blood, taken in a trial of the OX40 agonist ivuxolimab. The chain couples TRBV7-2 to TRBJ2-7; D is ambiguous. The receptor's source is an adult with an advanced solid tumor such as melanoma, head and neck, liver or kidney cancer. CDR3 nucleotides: TGTGCCAGCAGCCCCCCGTGGACCCCGGGCGAGCAGTACTTC. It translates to CASSPPWTPGEQYF.